Below, 31 T cell receptor beta chains from the same sample are listed, as sequenced in a study of cytomegalovirus exposure and HLA in healthy donors (dated by TCRdb to the late 2010s). The library came from the immunoSEQ multiplex PCR assay. For the multiplex PCR, a mixture combining 60 forward primers for TCR Vbeta segments and 13 reverse primers for TCR Jbeta segments was used. TCRdb obtained this table from immuneACCESS and retained in-frame rearrangements with V and J assigned. These tables miss some clones; where compared with another copy, unresolved V genes account for less than half of the shortfall, and the remainder is unexplained. The sample table records about 190,000 clones; about 81% of these occur just once. The ten top clones hold under 0.9% of the sample. Source material: PBMCs. The source of these receptors is a young woman in good health and CMV-seronegative.

The V gene is TRBV28, the J gene TRBJ1-1, with TRBD1 as a possible D gene (6 bases). Germline V gene sequence: CDR1 MDHEN, CDR2 SYDVKM. V dropped 6 bases and J dropped 0 bases, with 17 bases sitting between them. There are 16 residues in the CDR3. The CDR3 loop reads CASSSDGTNLNTEAFF. For the CDR3, the DNA is TGTGCCAGCAGCTCGGACGGGACAAACTTGAACACTGAAGCTTTCTTT.

This clone has only a few counts. The chain recombines TRBV7-7 with TRBJ2-2; the D gene is possibly TRBD2 (5 bases). The germline gives CDR1 SSHAT, CDR2 FNYEAQ (reference sequence). This CDR3 comprises 12 residues. V lost 8 bases and J 8 bases, leaving 12 bases between the germline ends. The CDR3, as DNA: TGTGCCAGCCGAGGGATCACAGGGGAGCTGTTTTTT. It encodes CASRGITGELFF.

This clone came up once. The chain has TRBV19 and TRBJ2-1, with TRBD1 identical over 9 bases. The germline V gene encodes CDR1 LNHDA and CDR2 SQIVND (reference sequence). Unmatched junction bases numbered 9, after V lost 5 bases and J lost 4 bases. This CDR3 has 16 residues. For the CDR3, the DNA is TGTGCCAGTAGTCATTCCGGGACAGGGACATACAATGAGCAGTTCTTC. Translated: CASSHSGTGTYNEQFF.

This chain links TRBV27 with TRBJ2-5; 7 bases fit TRBD2. The J segment lost 2 bases and the V segment lost 5 bases, leaving 11 bases of the junction unmatched. The CDR3 is 16 amino acids. Germline CDR1 reads MNHEY; CDR2 reads SMNVEV (reference sequence). The CDR3: CASSERDYGVQETQYF. CDR3 DNA sequence: TGTGCCAGCAGTGAACGGGACTATGGAGTACAAGAGACCCAGTACTTC.

The rearrangement joins TRBV7-6 to TRBJ2-7; tentative D call: TRBD1 (6 bases). CDR1 is SGHVS, CDR2 FNYEAQ, per germline. This CDR3 is 11 amino acids long. Trimming pared 8 bases from V and 7 bases from J, leaving 12 bases between. For the CDR3, the DNA is TGTGCCAGCGACAGGTTGGGGGAGCAGTACTTC. As protein: CASDRLGEQYF.

Only one count was recorded for this clone. The chain is built from TRBV4-1 and TRBJ1-6; D gene ambiguous. The CDR3 is made up of 14 amino acids. In germline, CDR1 is MGHRA, CDR2 YSYEKL. Deletions cut 0 bases from V and 9 bases from J, with 9 bases between. Here the CDR3 reads CASSQDRGTSPLHF. The CDR3 DNA follows: TGCGCCAGCAGCCAAGATCGGGGTACTTCACCCCTCCACTTT.

The chain carries TRBV5-1 and TRBJ2-2; 11 bases agree with TRBD1. Germline CDR1 reads SGHRS; CDR2 reads YFSETQ. This CDR3 is 17 amino acids long. With 4 bases clipped from V and 5 bases from J, the junction kept 10 bases outside the gene matches. The CDR3 DNA follows: TGCGCCAGCAGCAAGGGACAGGGGGTGATATCTACCGGGGAGCTGTTTTTT. It yields the protein CASSKGQGVISTGELFF.

The chain recombines TRBV27 with TRBJ2-1; 9 nucleotides agree with TRBD1. Germline loops: CDR1 MNHEY, CDR2 SMNVEV (reference sequence). CDR3 size: 13 residues. J lost 7 bases, V lost 5 bases, and 3 bases had no gene match. The CDR3 DNA follows: TGTGCCAGCAGTCTGGGACAGGGAAATGAGCAGTTCTTC. Residues: CASSLGQGNEQFF.

This rearrangement joins TRBV5-1 to TRBJ1-2; D may be TRBD1 (6 bases). CDR1 SGHRS and CDR2 YFSETQ come from the germline V gene. The CDR3 consists of 13 residues. The germline V and J ends were trimmed by 1 base and 6 bases, with 10 bases remaining between them. CDR3 residues: CASSLTGQDGYTF. The CDR3, as DNA: TGCGCCAGCAGCTTGACAGGGCAGGATGGCTACACCTTC.

The genes are TRBV6-4 and TRBJ2-3; TRBD2 might be the D (5 bases). Germline-derived CDR1 and CDR2 are MRHNA and SNTAGT. This CDR3 comprises 15 residues. V dropped 4 bases and J dropped 3 bases, with 14 bases sitting between them. CDR3 coding DNA: TGTGCCAGCAGTGCCGGCGGGCCAAAAACAGATACGCAGTATTTT. This translates into CASSAGGPKTDTQYF.

This clone was found a few times. The chain carries TRBV28 and TRBJ2-1; a weak D match, TRBD2 (6 bases). The CDR3 runs to 16 residues. From germline, CDR1 is MDHEN and CDR2 SYDVKM. Trimming took off 7 bases at V and 0 bases at J, with 16 bases between the two ends. CDR3 bases: TGTGCCAGCACCCTGGGCGGGGCCAGCTCCTACAATGAGCAGTTCTTC. Translating it yields CASTLGGASSYNEQFF.

The V call is TRBV7-2, the J call TRBJ2-7, with a weak D call TRBD1 (6 bases). CDR3 size: 15 residues. Trimming shortened V by 3 bases and J by 5 bases, and 17 bases separated the two germline ends. CDR1 is SGHTA and CDR2 is FQGNSA in the germline V gene. The CDR3 DNA reads as TGTGCCAGCAGCTTTTTCAGTGGGCAGGGGAACGAGCAGTACTTC. This gives the protein CASSFFSGQGNEQYF.

The chain uses TRBV19 and TRBJ1-1; 8 nucleotides align to TRBD1. The CDR3 runs 17 residues. The J segment lost 1 base and the V segment lost 0 bases, leaving 7 bases of the junction unmatched. The V gene's germline CDR1 is LNHDA and CDR2 SQIVND (reference sequence). CDR3 nucleotides: TGTGCCAGTAGTATAGAACGACAGGGGCGCGGGAACACTGAAGCTTTCTTT. Protein: CASSIERQGRGNTEAFF.

The chain joins TRBV29-1 to TRBJ2-1; no definite D call. The V and J ends lost 4 bases and 4 bases respectively, with 8 bases between them. This CDR3 comprises 12 residues. Germline V lookup: CDR1 SQVTM, CDR2 ANQGSEA. CDR3 DNA sequence: TGCAGCGTTGCCGGCAGGTACAATGAGCAGTTCTTC. Translated, it gives CSVAGRYNEQFF.

The chain links TRBV30 to TRBJ2-1; possible D gene TRBD2, 6 bases. Germline-derived CDR1 and CDR2 are GTSNPN and SVGIG (reference sequence). This CDR3 comprises 14 residues. Trimming left V 2 bases short and J 0 bases short, with 8 bases between. The DNA of the CDR3 is TGTGCCTGGAGTTTCGGGAGCTCCTACAATGAGCAGTTCTTC. Residues: CAWSFGSSYNEQFF.

The chain couples TRBV19 to TRBJ2-5; a weak D match, TRBD2 (5 bases). The ends were cut back, 5 bases at V and 0 bases at J, with 19 bases in the middle. CDR1 LNHDA and CDR2 SQIVND come from the germline V gene (reference sequence). The CDR3 has 17 residues. The CDR3 DNA is TGTGCCAGTAGTCCACGGGCAGGTTCGGGGTACCAAGAGACCCAGTACTTC. Translating it yields CASSPRAGSGYQETQYF.

This clone has more than one count but fewer than ten. CDR3 protein: CASSMFSGYEQYF. The CDR3, as DNA: TGTGCCAGTAGTATGTTTAGCGGGTACGAGCAGTACTTC. The chain couples TRBV19 to TRBJ2-5, with 7 bases aligning to TRBD2. Gene TRBJ2-7 matches the end of the DNA better, so the J call may be wrong. The CDR3 has 13 residues. Germline lookup yields CDR1 LNHDA and CDR2 SQIVND (reference sequence).

The gene calls are TRBV19 and TRBJ1-2; TRBD1 matches at 7 bases. J was trimmed by 8 bases and V by 7 bases; bases with no gene match: 7. The length of the CDR3 is 12 residues. The germline CDR1 and CDR2 sequences are LNHDA and SQIVND (reference sequence). This CDR3 reads CASTWDRKGYTF. The DNA for the CDR3 is TGTGCCAGTACCTGGGACAGAAAGGGCTACACCTTC.

The rearrangement uses TRBV6-6 and TRBJ2-2, with D hard to call. Germline assignment: CDR1 MNHNY and CDR2 SVGAGI (reference sequence). The V gene lost 11 bases and the J gene lost 5 bases, with 15 bases spanning the gap. The CDR3 is 13 amino acids. The CDR3: CAGSPYFTGELFF. CDR3 coding DNA: TGTGCCGGTAGCCCCTACTTTACCGGGGAGCTGTTTTTT.

This clone was counted only a few times. The V and J genes are TRBV30 and TRBJ1-5; D uncertain. V was pared by 5 bases and J by 3 bases, with 8 bases between. CDR1 and CDR2 (germline): GTSNPN, SVGIG (reference sequence). CDR3 length equals 12 residues. Written as DNA, the CDR3 is TGTGCCTGGCCCCGACTCAATCAGCCCCAGCATTTT. Translated: CAWPRLNQPQHF.

The CDR3 DNA reads as TGTGCCAGCAGTCCCCCGGGGGAGCGGGGGCTCCAGTTCTTC. It encodes CASSPPGERGLQFF. V usage is TRBV25-1 and J usage is TRBJ2-1; 8 bases align to TRBD2. This CDR3 has 14 amino acids. V trimming: 5 bases; J trimming: 13 bases; junction bases outside the gene matches: 13. Germline V CDR1 and CDR2: MGHDK, SYGVNS.

V is TRBV6-1 and J is TRBJ2-5, with TRBD1 identical over 7 bases. V was clipped by 8 bases and J by 4 bases; unmatched bases: 10. Germline CDR1 and CDR2: MNHNS and SASEGT. This CDR3 is 14 amino acids long. CDR3 nucleotides: TGTGCCAGCTTCCGTAAGGGGGCGGGAGAGACCCAGTACTTC. It is translated as CASFRKGAGETQYF.

The chain couples TRBV19 to TRBJ1-2; a weak D match, TRBD1 (5 bases). The CDR3 has 14 amino acids. V lost 5 bases to trimming and J lost 4 bases, with 14 bases between them. CDR1 is LNHDA and CDR2 is SQIVND in the germline V gene (reference sequence). CDR3 amino acids: CASSEIGATYGYTF. For the CDR3, the DNA is TGTGCCAGTAGTGAAATTGGGGCCACCTATGGCTACACCTTC. Combining the CDR3 with reference TRBV19 and TRBJ1-2 gives the whole variable domain DGGITQSPKYLFRKEGQNVTLSCEQNLNHDAMYWYRQDPGQGLRLIYYSQIVNDFQKGDIAEGYSVSREKKESFPLTVTSAQKNPTAFYLCASSEIGATYGYTFGSGTRLTVV.

The chain links TRBV28 to TRBJ1-2; no firm D call. This CDR3 comprises 11 residues. CDR1 and CDR2 from the germline V gene are MDHEN and SYDVKM. V lost 7 bases and J 5 bases, leaving 8 bases between the germline ends. The CDR3 nucleotides read TGTGCCAGCACGCGGGCATATGGCTACACCTTC. Translated, it gives CASTRAYGYTF.

The chain is built from TRBV7-2 and TRBJ1-4; D gene unclear. Germline CDR1 is SGHTA and CDR2 is FQGNSA. Trimming took off 8 bases at V and 4 bases at J, with 8 bases between the two ends. The CDR3 covers 12 residues. Written as DNA, the CDR3 is TGTGCCAGCCCGGCAGGTAATGAAAAACTGTTTTTT. Translated, it gives CASPAGNEKLFF. Looking up the rest from reference TRBV7-2 and TRBJ1-4 gives the full variable domain: GAGVSQSPSNKVTEKGKDVELRCDPISGHTALYWYRQSLGQGLEFLIYFQGNSAPDKSGLPSDRFSAERTGGSVSTLTIQRTQQEDSAVYLCASPAGNEKLFFGSGTQLSVL.

The V gene is TRBV7-9, the J gene TRBJ1-1; TRBD1 might be the D (6 bases). CDR1 and CDR2 (germline): SEHNR, FQNEAQ (reference sequence). The CDR3 loop spans 16 amino acids. The V and J ends lost 8 bases and 5 bases respectively, with 24 bases between them. CDR3 sequence (DNA): TGTGCCAGCGGGCGGACGGGGGGCATAACAGGGACTGAAGCTTTCTTT. It is translated as CASGRTGGITGTEAFF.

The chain carries TRBV6-4 and TRBJ2-1; 7 positions match TRBD2. This CDR3 has 14 amino acids. The junction had 6 bases not matched to a gene; V was cut back by 4 bases and J by 6 bases. From germline, CDR1 is MRHNA and CDR2 SNTAGT. CDR3 protein: CASSALAAGNEQFF. DNA of the CDR3: TGTGCCAGCAGTGCTCTAGCGGCGGGCAATGAGCAGTTCTTC.

V and J are TRBV27 and TRBJ2-3, with TRBD2 identical over 11 bases. J lost 0 bases, V lost 2 bases, and 7 bases had no gene match. This CDR3 has 18 amino acids. CDR1 is MNHEY and CDR2 is SMNVEV in the germline V gene (reference sequence). The CDR3 nucleotides read TGTGCCAGCAGTTTAAGGGGACTAGCGGACCCTAGCACAGATACGCAGTATTTT. Amino acid sequence: CASSLRGLADPSTDTQYF.

The rearrangement joins TRBV4-1 to TRBJ2-1; maybe TRBD1 (5 bases). This CDR3 has 15 amino acids. V lost 4 bases, J lost 0 bases, and 10 bases lay in between. The germline gives CDR1 MGHRA, CDR2 YSYEKL. The chain's CDR3 is CASSRGESSYNEQFF. The CDR3 region has the DNA TGCGCCAGCAGCCGGGGCGAGAGCTCCTACAATGAGCAGTTCTTC.

The chain carries TRBV19 and TRBJ2-2; D remains ambiguous. Germline-derived CDR1 and CDR2 are LNHDA and SQIVND (reference sequence). The CDR3 totals 11 residues. Trimming stripped 7 bases from V and 6 bases from J, with 6 bases between. The CDR3 sequence is CASTAAGELFF. As DNA, the CDR3 is TGTGCCAGTACGGCGGCCGGGGAGCTGTTTTTT. Full variable domain (rest looked up from reference TRBV19 and TRBJ2-2): DGGITQSPKYLFRKEGQNVTLSCEQNLNHDAMYWYRQDPGQGLRLIYYSQIVNDFQKGDIAEGYSVSREKKESFPLTVTSAQKNPTAFYLCASTAAGELFFGEGSRLTVL.

The genes are TRBV18 and TRBJ2-7, with TRBD1 as a possible D gene (6 bases). The CDR3 spans 14 residues. V was cut by 5 bases and J by 3 bases, with 14 bases left in between. Germline CDR1 KGHSH, CDR2 LQKENI. The CDR3 nucleotides are TGTGCCAGCTCAAGTTTGCAGGGACACTACGAGCAGTACTTC. It specifies CASSSLQGHYEQYF.